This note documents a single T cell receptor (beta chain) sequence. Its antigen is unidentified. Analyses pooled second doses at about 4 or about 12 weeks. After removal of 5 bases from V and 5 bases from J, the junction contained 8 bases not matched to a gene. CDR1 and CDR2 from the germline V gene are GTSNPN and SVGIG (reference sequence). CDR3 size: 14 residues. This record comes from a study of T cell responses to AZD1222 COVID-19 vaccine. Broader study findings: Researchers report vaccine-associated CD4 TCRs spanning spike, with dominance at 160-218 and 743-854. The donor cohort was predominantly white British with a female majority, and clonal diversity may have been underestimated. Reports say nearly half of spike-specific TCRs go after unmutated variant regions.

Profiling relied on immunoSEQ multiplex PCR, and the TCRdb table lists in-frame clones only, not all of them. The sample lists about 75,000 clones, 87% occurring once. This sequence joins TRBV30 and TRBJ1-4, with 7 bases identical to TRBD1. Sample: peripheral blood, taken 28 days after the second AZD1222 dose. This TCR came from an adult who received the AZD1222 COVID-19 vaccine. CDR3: CAWERGQGNEKLFF. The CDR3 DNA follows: TGTGCCTGGGAGAGGGGGCAGGGAAATGAAAAACTGTTTTTT.